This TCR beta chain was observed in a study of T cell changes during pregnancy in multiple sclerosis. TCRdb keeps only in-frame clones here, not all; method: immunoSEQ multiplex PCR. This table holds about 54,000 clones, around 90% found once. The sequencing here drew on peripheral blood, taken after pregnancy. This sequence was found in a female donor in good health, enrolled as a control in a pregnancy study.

The CDR3 region is CASSANPSGRLLYGYTF. The CDR3 coding sequence is TGTGCCAGCAGCGCGAACCCAAGTGGCAGACTATTATATGGCTACACCTTC. The gene calls are TRBV9 and TRBJ1-2; unclear D gene. Germline V lookup: CDR1 SGDLS, CDR2 YYNGEE. The CDR3 has 17 residues. Trimming removed 3 bases at V and 5 bases at J, with 23 bases between.